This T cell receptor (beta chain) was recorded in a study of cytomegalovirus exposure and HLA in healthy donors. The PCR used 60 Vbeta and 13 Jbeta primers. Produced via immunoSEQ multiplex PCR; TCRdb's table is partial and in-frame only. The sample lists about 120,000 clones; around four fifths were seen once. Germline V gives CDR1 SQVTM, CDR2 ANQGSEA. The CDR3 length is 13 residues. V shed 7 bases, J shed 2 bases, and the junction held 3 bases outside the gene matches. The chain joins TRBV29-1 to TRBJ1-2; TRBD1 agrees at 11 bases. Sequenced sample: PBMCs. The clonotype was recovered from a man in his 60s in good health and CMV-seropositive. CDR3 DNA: TGCAGCGCCCGGGACAGGGGGAACTATGGCTACACCTTC. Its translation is CSARDRGNYGYTF. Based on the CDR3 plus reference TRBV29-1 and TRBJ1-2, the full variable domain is SAVISQKPSRDICQRGTSLTIQCQVDSQVTMMFWYRQQPGQSLTLIATANQGSEATYESGFVIDKFPISRPNLTFSTLTVSNMSPEDSSIYLCSARDRGNYGYTFGSGTRLTVV.